This T cell receptor (beta chain) was observed in a study of human versus mouse CDR3 diversity and MHC coevolution. Only in-frame clones appear in the TCRdb table, and some are missing; sequencing was by immunoSEQ multiplex PCR. The table has about 77,000 clones, 80% to 95% seen once; the top ten hold around 0.15%. The CDR3 has 16 amino acids. CDR1 is SGHRS and CDR2 is YFSETQ in the germline V gene. This TCR was recovered from a person between 25 and 75 years old in good health. The sequenced sample was naive CD4+ T cells from blood. Subset given: CD45RO-negative CD62L-positive naive CD4 T cells. The chain links TRBV5-1 to TRBJ2-5; 12 nucleotides match TRBD1. The closer fit of TRBJ2-7 to the DNA end suggests the J call may be wrong. The DNA of the CDR3 is TGCGCCAGCAGCTTGGAGGGACAGGGGGCTTGGGGCGAGCAGTACTTC. Its protein product is CASSLEGQGAWGEQYF.